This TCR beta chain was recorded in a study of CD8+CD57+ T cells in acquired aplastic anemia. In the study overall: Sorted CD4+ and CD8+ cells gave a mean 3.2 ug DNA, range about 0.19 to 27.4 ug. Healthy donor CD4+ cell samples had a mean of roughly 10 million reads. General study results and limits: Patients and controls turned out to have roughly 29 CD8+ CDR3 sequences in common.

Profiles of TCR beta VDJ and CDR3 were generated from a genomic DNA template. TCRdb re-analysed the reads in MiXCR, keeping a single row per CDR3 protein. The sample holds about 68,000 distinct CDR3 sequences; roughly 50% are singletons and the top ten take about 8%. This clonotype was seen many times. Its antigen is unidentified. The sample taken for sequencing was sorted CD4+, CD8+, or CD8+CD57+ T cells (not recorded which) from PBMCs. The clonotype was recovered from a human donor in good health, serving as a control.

This CDR3 reads CASSSGQYEQYF. The CDR3 coding sequence is TGTGCCAGCAGTAGTGGACAGTACGAGCAGTACTTC. The chain employs TRBV6-5 and TRBJ2-7; D might be TRBD1 (6 bases). Trimming took off 5 bases at V and 4 bases at J, with 9 bases between the two ends. CDR3 length: 12 residues. Germline values: CDR1 MNHEY, CDR2 SVGAGI.